Each of the 29 T cell receptor beta chains below was sequenced from the same sample in a study of naive and memory T cell subsets. Both TRBC1 and TRBC2 were covered by a beta constant-region primer of two equimolar oligonucleotides. TCRdb fed the UMI-ligation and nested PCR reads into MiXCR, producing one record per CDR3 protein. Of some 150,000 distinct CDR3 sequences detected, over 15% appear once; the ten largest clones hold approximately 0.13%. Sequences were obtained from naive CD4+ T cells from blood. These receptors all stem from a human donor in good health.

This clonotype was counted between two and nine times. V and J are TRBV12-3 or TRBV12-4 and TRBJ1-5; D is undetermined. The V end was cut by 6 bases, the J end by 10 bases, with 16 bases between. The CDR3 runs 13 residues. CDR3 in DNA: TGTGCCAGCAGCCCCGGGTTCGATCTTCCCCAGCATTTT. It is translated as CASSPGFDLPQHF.

The table lists this clonotype with many counts. The rearrangement links TRBV6-6 to TRBJ2-5, with TRBD1 as a possible D gene (6 bases). The CDR3 loop spans 16 amino acids. V lost 7 bases and J 1 base, leaving 19 bases between the germline ends. Germline V gene lookup returns CDR1 MNHNY and CDR2 SVGAGI (reference sequence). Here the CDR3 reads CASTPHADRLQETQYF. The CDR3 DNA follows: TGTGCCAGCACTCCTCACGCGGACAGACTCCAAGAGACCCAGTACTTC.

This clonotype was observed a few times. This chain links TRBV5-1 with TRBJ2-1; no firm D call. The germline CDR1 and CDR2 sequences are SGHRS and YFSETQ. The CDR3 contains 12 residues. Trimming cost V 5 bases and J 12 bases, with 15 bases left between them. The CDR3 DNA sequence: TGCGCCAGCAGGGACCCTTCGATTGGGCAGTTCTTC. It yields the protein CASRDPSIGQFF.

The rearrangement uses TRBV2 and TRBJ1-1, with 9 positions matching TRBD1. The CDR3 sequence is 17 residues long. Germline values: CDR1 SNHLY, CDR2 FYNNEI. V gave up 5 bases and J gave up 0 bases; unmatched junction bases: 10. Written as DNA, the CDR3 is TGTGCCAGCAGTCGGGAGACAGGGGGTAGAATGAACACTGAAGCTTTCTTT. It encodes CASSRETGGRMNTEAFF.

The DNA for the CDR3 is TGTGCCACCAGCAGGGACGCTGGGCCCCAGTACTTC. This gives the protein CATSRDAGPQYF. The rearrangement links TRBV15 to TRBJ2-5; no clear D gene. Trimming removed 3 bases at V and 9 bases at J, with 11 bases between. CDR1 and CDR2 from the germline V gene are LNHNV and YYDKDF (reference sequence). The CDR3 length is 12 residues.

The chain carries TRBV29-1 and TRBJ2-7; 8 bases map to TRBD1. Per germline, CDR1 SQVTM and CDR2 ANQGSEA. The CDR3 is 14 residues long. V gave up 2 bases and J gave up 6 bases; unmatched junction bases: 9. CDR3 DNA: TGCAGCGTTGAACGGACAGGGAGCGGAAGCGAGCAGTACTTC. Protein: CSVERTGSGSEQYF.

This clonotype was counted between two and nine times. The CDR3 DNA sequence: TGTGCCAGCTCCCGACTAGCTGTATCCTACGAGCAGTACTTC. Protein sequence: CASSRLAVSYEQYF. This sequence joins TRBV12-3 or TRBV12-4 and TRBJ2-7; TRBD2 matches at 7 bases. J lost 1 base, V lost 8 bases, and 8 bases had no gene match. CDR3 size: 14 residues.

The chain carries TRBV7-2 and TRBJ2-5; TRBD2 agrees at 10 bases. Germline V gene data show CDR1 as SGHTA and CDR2 as FQGNSA. The CDR3 runs to 15 residues. With V trimmed by 3 bases and J by 5 bases, 6 bases remained unmatched. The chain's CDR3 is CASSFSGRPGETQYF. The CDR3, as DNA: TGTGCCAGCAGCTTTAGCGGGAGGCCGGGGGAGACCCAGTACTTC.

Only a few counts were recorded for this clonotype. The chain combines TRBV30 with TRBJ2-1; D call uncertain. V was cut by 1 base and J by 6 bases, with 7 bases left in between. Germline-derived CDR1 and CDR2 are GTSNPN and SVGIG (reference sequence). The CDR3 loop spans 12 amino acids. CDR3: CAWSARSNEQFF. The CDR3 DNA sequence: TGTGCCTGGAGTGCACGAAGCAATGAGCAGTTCTTC.

The rearrangement uses TRBV7-2 and TRBJ1-1; D not resolved. CDR1 SGHTA and CDR2 FQGNSA come from the germline V gene. The germline V and J ends were trimmed by 1 base and 8 bases, with 14 bases remaining between them. This CDR3 region has 14 residues. CDR3 region: CASSLEVGQIEAFF. In nucleotides, the CDR3 is TGTGCCAGCAGCTTAGAGGTTGGGCAGATAGAAGCTTTCTTT.

The rearrangement uses TRBV13 and TRBJ2-5; TRBD2 is a possible D gene (5 bases). Germline loops: CDR1 PRHDT, CDR2 FYEKMQ (reference sequence). This CDR3 has 13 amino acids. V was clipped by 8 bases and J by 5 bases, with 15 bases between them. The CDR3 sequence is CASGSPRGETQYF. CDR3 DNA sequence: TGTGCCAGCGGCTCTCCCCGAGGGGAGACCCAGTACTTC.

The chain joins TRBV20-1 to TRBJ2-7, with 13 positions matching TRBD2. Germline trimming cut 4 bases from V and 4 bases from J; bases unmatched to any gene: 7. This CDR3 has 15 residues. Germline V gives CDR1 DFQATT, CDR2 SNEGSKA (reference sequence). CDR3 loop: CSATAPGLAGYEQYF. In nucleotides, the CDR3 is TGCAGTGCTACCGCGCCGGGACTAGCGGGGTACGAGCAGTACTTC.

This clonotype was found a few times. The chain has TRBV4-2 and TRBJ2-3; tentatively, D is TRBD1 or TRBD2 (5 bases each). Germline V CDR1 and CDR2: LGHNA, YNFKEQ. This CDR3 comprises 16 residues. The V end was cut by 1 base, the J end by 5 bases, with 16 bases between. The CDR3 sequence: CASSQVSGLGEDTQYF. For the CDR3, the DNA is TGTGCCAGCAGCCAAGTCTCGGGATTGGGGGAAGATACGCAGTATTTT.

CDR3 nucleotides: TGTGCCAGCAGTCCAATCTACAGGGGGAGCACCGGGGAGCTGTTTTTT. Translating it yields CASSPIYRGSTGELFF. The genes are TRBV6-2 or TRBV6-3 and TRBJ2-2; TRBD1 aligns across 8 bases. Germline V gene sequence: CDR1 MNHEY, CDR2 SVGEGT. Trimming at V came to 5 bases and at J to 4 bases, leaving 9 bases not matched to a gene. This CDR3 spans 16 amino acids.

This clonotype has a handful of counts. The chain carries TRBV12-3 or TRBV12-4 and TRBJ2-7; the D is unclear. The CDR3 consists of 14 residues. Trimming stripped 1 base from V and 6 bases from J, with 13 bases between. This CDR3 is CASSLGPLSGEQYF. The CDR3 DNA reads as TGTGCCAGCAGTTTAGGTCCCCTATCTGGCGAGCAGTACTTC.

This clonotype was seen once. The CDR3 DNA sequence: TGTGCCAGCAGCCAGTATGACAATGAGCAGTTCTTC. Amino acids: CASSQYDNEQFF. The genes are TRBV3-1 and TRBJ2-1; D is uncertain. Germline CDR1 reads LGHDT; CDR2 reads YNNKEL (reference sequence). The ends were cut back, 3 bases at V and 5 bases at J, with 5 bases in the middle. This CDR3 has 12 amino acids.

This chain connects TRBV20-1 to TRBJ1-5; D may be TRBD1 (6 bases). The V end was cut by 6 bases, the J end by 5 bases, with 14 bases between. The CDR3 runs to 13 residues. Germline-derived CDR1 and CDR2 are DFQATT and SNEGSKA (reference sequence). The CDR3, as DNA: TGCAGTGCCCCGGACAGAAGGGATCAGCCCCAGCATTTT. Protein sequence: CSAPDRRDQPQHF.

The chain is built from TRBV6-2 or TRBV6-3 and TRBJ2-1, with 11 bases aligning to TRBD1. Germline V CDR1 and CDR2: MNHEY, SVGEGT. This CDR3 contains 16 residues. The ends lost 0 bases at V and 8 bases at J; junction bases unmatched: 6. The CDR3 loop reads CASSYSLGQGGYEQFF. The CDR3 coding sequence is TGTGCCAGCAGTTACTCGCTGGGACAGGGGGGGTATGAGCAGTTCTTC.

This clonotype was seen only a few times. This rearrangement joins TRBV5-1 to TRBJ2-7; TRBD1 agrees at 8 bases. The CDR3 is 15 amino acids. V dropped 4 bases and J dropped 2; count of bases not matched to a gene: 8. Germline V gives CDR1 SGHRS, CDR2 YFSETQ. The CDR3 protein is CASSPGTGLAYEQYF. DNA for the CDR3: TGCGCCAGCAGCCCAGGGACAGGCCTGGCCTACGAGCAGTACTTC.

This clonotype has a count of ten or more. The chain is built from TRBV24-1 and TRBJ2-3; perhaps TRBD2 as D (7 bases). The V gene lost 9 bases and the J gene lost 3 bases, with 18 bases spanning the gap. The CDR3 is made up of 15 amino acids. The germline CDR1 and CDR2 sequences are KGHDR and SFDVKD. CDR3 loop: CATQGSGRETDTQYF. The CDR3 DNA follows: TGTGCCACCCAGGGGTCAGGGAGGGAGACAGATACGCAGTATTTT.

The CDR3 sequence: CASSLNEGFQAFF. The CDR3 coding sequence is TGCGCCAGCAGCCTGAACGAGGGTTTTCAAGCTTTCTTT. The V and J genes are TRBV4-1 and TRBJ1-1; D remains unclear. CDR1 and CDR2 (germline): MGHRA, YSYEKL. This CDR3 is 13 amino acids long. V was trimmed by 4 bases and J by 9 bases, leaving 15 bases between them.

The V and J genes are TRBV27 and TRBJ2-7, with D hard to call. The V gene lost 1 base and the J gene lost 0 bases, with 7 bases spanning the gap. This CDR3 region has 14 residues. CDR1 is MNHEY, CDR2 SMNVEV, per germline (reference sequence). CDR3 in amino acids: CASSLYDTSYEQYF. The DNA of the CDR3 is TGTGCCAGCAGTTTATACGACACCTCCTACGAGCAGTACTTC.

In its sample, this clonotype was seen a few times. The chain couples TRBV7-9 to TRBJ2-7; 13 nucleotides agree with TRBD2. After removal of 5 bases from V and 2 bases from J, the junction contained 9 bases not matched to a gene. Looked up from germline, CDR1 is SEHNR and CDR2 is FQNEAQ (reference sequence). The CDR3 spans 17 residues. In DNA form, the CDR3 reads TGTGCCAGCAGCCGTGGGACTAGCGGGATTGTTACCTACGAGCAGTACTTC. This translates into CASSRGTSGIVTYEQYF.

This chain links TRBV7-7 with TRBJ2-1; D remains unclear. This CDR3 region has 14 residues. Germline CDR1 and CDR2: SSHAT and FNYEAQ (reference sequence). Trimming took 5 bases from V and 2 from J, leaving 10 bases between them. The CDR3 DNA is TGTGCCAGCAGCCCCTCCCCCACCTACAATGAGCAGTTCTTC. This translates into CASSPSPTYNEQFF.

The CDR3 DNA reads as TGTGCCATCAAACCGCGACTAGCGGGAGGGCAAGAGACCCAGTACTTC. Its translation is CAIKPRLAGGQETQYF. This chain uses TRBV10-3 with TRBJ2-5; 14 nucleotides line up with TRBD2. Germline trimming cut 7 bases from V and 2 bases from J; bases unmatched to any gene: 6. Per germline, CDR1 ENHRY and CDR2 SYGVKD. The CDR3 contains 16 residues.

This clonotype was seen only a few times. V and J are TRBV5-4 and TRBJ2-1; D ambiguous. V gave up 4 bases and J gave up 5 bases, with 10 bases separating them. CDR3 length equals 13 residues. The germline V gene has CDR1 SGHNT and CDR2 YYREEE (reference sequence). CDR3: CASSPTLDNEQFF. In nucleotides, the CDR3 is TGTGCCAGCAGCCCGACACTTGACAATGAGCAGTTCTTC.

The sample holds a few counts of this clonotype. The chain combines TRBV10-3 with TRBJ2-3; 7 bases align to TRBD1. There are 14 residues in the CDR3. V trimming: 4 bases; J trimming: 6 bases; junction bases outside the gene matches: 7. CDR1 and CDR2 from the germline V gene are ENHRY and SYGVKD. Here the CDR3 DNA reads TGTGCCATCAGTGCAGGGGGTTTGTTGGATACGCAGTATTTT. Protein product: CAISAGGLLDTQYF.

The chain joins TRBV2 to TRBJ1-1; D uncertain. The length of the CDR3 is 13 residues. CDR1 is SNHLY, CDR2 FYNNEI, per germline. The germline V and J ends were trimmed by 4 bases and 4 bases, with 10 bases remaining between them. CDR3 sequence (DNA): TGTGCCAGCAGTGCTCAGGCGGCCACTGAAGCTTTCTTT. This gives the protein CASSAQAATEAFF.

There are a few counts of this clonotype. CDR3 sequence: CASSFKTGTSGGLEQYF. Here the CDR3 DNA reads TGTGCCAGCAGCTTTAAAACCGGGACTAGCGGGGGCCTCGAGCAGTACTTC. The genes are TRBV5-6 and TRBJ2-7; 14 bases line up with TRBD2. The germline CDR1 and CDR2 sequences are SGHDT and YYEEEE. The V gene end was trimmed by 2 bases and the J gene end by 6 bases; junction bases not matched to a gene: 10. There are 17 residues in the CDR3. Using reference TRBV5-6 and TRBJ2-7 for the parts outside the CDR3, the full variable domain is DAGVTQSPTHLIKTRGQQVTLRCSPKSGHDTVSWYQQALGQGPQFIFQYYEEEERQRGNFPDRFSGHQFPNYSSELNVNALLLGDSALYLCASSFKTGTSGGLEQYFGPGTRLTVT.